A selection of T cell receptor beta chains follows, all from one sample in a study of blood T cell repertoires in COVID-19. Profiling relied on immunoSEQ multiplex PCR, and the TCRdb table lists in-frame clones only, not all of them. The table records about 400,000 clones, around 92% of them present only once. Sequences were obtained from peripheral blood. These receptors originate from a man aged 35 to 55 with acute or convalescent COVID-19. Each CDR3 is given with its conserved first and last residue. The D gene is left open where the match is weak. Some rows mark clone size as missing; the rest say once, few, many or name a class of expanded clone.

J gene,V gene,D gene,clone size,CDR3 DNA,CDR3 protein
TRBJ2-3,TRBV27,TRBD2,NA,TGTGCCAGCAGTCCCCAAGCGGGGGGTACAGATACGCAGTATTTT,CASSPQAGGTDTQYF
TRBJ2-1,TRBV6-5,TRBD1,NA,TGTGCCAGCAGGACGACAGGGGGCATTGGCAATGAGCAGTTCTTC,CASRTTGGIGNEQFF
TRBJ1-6,TRBV5-6,TRBD1,NA,TGTGCCAGCATCAGGACAGGGGGGAATTCACCCCTCCACTTT,CASIRTGGNSPLHF
TRBJ2-7,TRBV6-1,NA,NA,TGTGCCAGCAGTGAAGATCCCATTAGCTCCTACGAGCAGTACTTC,CASSEDPISSYEQYF
TRBJ1-1,TRBV4-1,NA,NA,TGCGCCAGCAGCCAAGAGACAGGAACTGAAGCTTTCTTT,CASSQETGTEAFF
TRBJ1-1,TRBV7-9,TRBD1,NA,TGCGCCAGCAGCTCCGGGACAGGGGGCACTGAAGCTTTCTTT,CASSSGTGGTEAFF
TRBJ2-5,TRBV4-1,TRBD2,NA,TGCGCCAGCAGCCCAAGCCGGACTAGAGGAGAGACCCAGTACTTC,CASSPSRTRGETQYF
TRBJ2-7,TRBV7-2,NA,NA,TGTGCCAGCAGCTTAGAGCTGCGCGGCTCCTACGAGCAGTACTTC,CASSLELRGSYEQYF
TRBJ2-3,TRBV27,NA,NA,TGTGCCAGCAGTTTTCAACTAGGTACGCAGTATTTT,CASSFQLGTQYF
TRBJ1-6,TRBV6-1,NA,NA,TGTGCCAGCAGTGAAGCTGAACAGGGCTTGAATTCACCCCTCCACTTT,CASSEAEQGLNSPLHF
TRBJ2-2,TRBV6-5,NA,NA,TGTGCCAGCCGACGCGGACAGCCGAACACCGGGGAGCTGTTTTTT,CASRRGQPNTGELFF
TRBJ2-1,TRBV15,TRBD1,NA,TGTGCCACCAGCAGGGTAACAGGGGCCCCCTACAATGAGCAGTTCTTC,CATSRVTGAPYNEQFF
TRBJ1-2,TRBV19,NA,NA,TGTGCCAGTAGTTCAGGTGGCTACACCTTC,CASSSGGYTF
TRBJ2-3,TRBV4-3,NA,NA,TGCGCCAGCAGCCAAGAGCGACAGGCCCCGCTATCTGATAAGGCCAACACAGATACGCAGTATTTT,CASSQERQAPLSDKANTDTQYF
TRBJ1-1,TRBV28,NA,NA,TGTGCCAGCACCACAAACACTGAAGCTTTCTTT,CASTTNTEAFF
TRBJ1-5,TRBV2,TRBD1,NA,TGTGCCAGCAGTTTAGGACAGGGGCCTCAGCCCCAGCATTTT,CASSLGQGPQPQHF
TRBJ2-1,TRBV4-1,NA,NA,TGCGCCAGCAGCCAAGAAGGATCCGGGAGTAGGACCTACAATGAGCAGTTCTTC,CASSQEGSGSRTYNEQFF
TRBJ1-5,TRBV30,TRBD1,NA,TGTGCCTGGAGTCAGGGGGGACAGGGAAATCAGCCCCAGCATTTT,CAWSQGGQGNQPQHF
TRBJ1-2,TRBV4-1,TRBD1,NA,TGCGCCAGCAGCCAAGATCCTCCAGGGGGCGCGGATAACTATGGCTACACCTTC,CASSQDPPGGADNYGYTF
TRBJ2-1,TRBV10-3,TRBD1,NA,TGTGCCATCAGTGCAGGACAGGGGGTTAATGAGCAGTTCTTC,CAISAGQGVNEQFF
TRBJ1-2,TRBV27,NA,NA,TGTGCCAGCAGTTTACTTTCGAGTATGCTGCTGGGCTACACCTTC,CASSLLSSMLLGYTF
TRBJ2-5,TRBV10-3,TRBD1,NA,TGTGCCATCAGCCCCACGGACAGGGAAGGAGAGACCCAGTACTTC,CAISPTDREGETQYF
TRBJ2-2,TRBV30,NA,NA,TGTGCCTGGAGTGTAGCGGTTGCCGGGGAGCTGTTTTTT,CAWSVAVAGELFF
TRBJ2-7,TRBV4-2,NA,NA,TGTGCCAGCAGCCAGACAGGCTACGAGCAGTACTTC,CASSQTGYEQYF
TRBJ2-3,TRBV6-1,NA,NA,TGTGCCAGCAGTGAATCTGTGGGGGGGCCAGATACGCAGTATTTT,CASSESVGGPDTQYF
TRBJ1-2,TRBV5-4,NA,NA,TGTGCCAGCAGCTTGGTAACAGGGTGGGGCTACACCTTC,CASSLVTGWGYTF
TRBJ1-1,TRBV6-5,NA,NA,TGTGCCAGCAATGCTCGAGCGCAAACTAACACTGAAGCTTTCTTT,CASNARAQTNTEAFF
TRBJ2-3,TRBV11-3,TRBD1,NA,TGTGCCAGCAGCTCCCGTCGGGGACAGACAACAGATACGCAGTATTTT,CASSSRRGQTTDTQYF
TRBJ2-7,TRBV5-6,NA,NA,TGTGCCAGCAGCGTAAGTCCAGGATCCACCAAAGCTTACGAGCAGTACTTC,CASSVSPGSTKAYEQYF
TRBJ1-1,TRBV18,NA,NA,TGTGCCAGCTCACTCAGCCCCTCAGGGGACACTGAAGCTTTCTTT,CASSLSPSGDTEAFF
TRBJ1-1,TRBV28,NA,NA,TGTGCCAGCAGAGGTTTTAGAGGGAACACTGAAGCTTTCTTT,CASRGFRGNTEAFF
TRBJ2-3,TRBV6-5,TRBD2,NA,TGTGCCAGCAGACCCGCGGGACTAGCGGGCTATACGCAGTATTTT,CASRPAGLAGYTQYF
TRBJ2-2,TRBV9,TRBD2,NA,TGTGCCAGCAGCGTAGGGGTAGCGGGAGGGAACACCGGGGAGCTGTTTTTT,CASSVGVAGGNTGELFF
TRBJ2-5,TRBV19,TRBD1,NA,TGTGCCAGTAGTATAGATTGGCGTTCCGGGACAGGAGAAGAGGCCCAGTACTTC,CASSIDWRSGTGEEAQYF
TRBJ1-1,TRBV7-2,TRBD1,NA,TGTGCCAGCAGCTTAACGACAGGGCCTAACACTGAAGCTTTCTTT,CASSLTTGPNTEAFF
TRBJ1-4,TRBV7-2,TRBD1,NA,TGTGCCAGCAGCATCCCCGGACAGGGAGGCGTGGATGAAAAACTGTTTTTT,CASSIPGQGGVDEKLFF
TRBJ2-3,TRBV11-2,TRBD2,once,TGTGCCAGCAGCTCCGGACTAGCGGGGGCCTTCGGTACGCAGTATTTT,CASSSGLAGAFGTQYF
TRBJ2-3,TRBV18,TRBD1,NA,TGTGCCAGCTCACCAATGCGACAGGGGGCTGGAGATACGCAGTATTTT,CASSPMRQGAGDTQYF
TRBJ1-5,TRBV10-1,NA,NA,TGCGCCAGCAGTGAGAGCCCGGGTCGGCCCCAGCATTTT,CASSESPGRPQHF
TRBJ2-3,TRBV6-6,NA,NA,TGTGCCAGCAGTTCCCAGGGGGGTAGTTTAGATACGCAGTATTTT,CASSSQGGSLDTQYF
TRBJ2-3,TRBV6-4,NA,NA,TGTGCCAGCAGTGACGACTGGAGCACAGATACGCAGTATTTT,CASSDDWSTDTQYF
TRBJ2-1,TRBV5-1,TRBD2,NA,TGCGCCAGCAGCCCGCGACTAGCGGGGTTCGGCAATGAGCAGTTCTTC,CASSPRLAGFGNEQFF
TRBJ2-7,TRBV27,TRBD2,NA,TGTGCCAGCAGTCCATTGACTAGCGGGGGGTGGACTTCCTACGAGCAGTACTTC,CASSPLTSGGWTSYEQYF
TRBJ2-1,TRBV11-2,TRBD1,NA,TGTGCCAGCAGCTTAGGGATCAGGGGGAACAATGAGCAGTTCTTC,CASSLGIRGNNEQFF
TRBJ2-7,TRBV18,NA,NA,TGTGCCAGCTCACCAGTTCGAGACGAGCAGTACTTC,CASSPVRDEQYF
TRBJ2-3,TRBV28,TRBD2,NA,TGTGCCAGCATTGGGGGGGTAGATACGCAGTATTTT,CASIGGVDTQYF
TRBJ1-3,TRBV9,TRBD1,NA,TGTGCCAGCAGCCCCCGAGGGACAGGAGCTTCTGGAAACACCATATATTTT,CASSPRGTGASGNTIYF
TRBJ1-5,TRBV19,TRBD1,NA,TGTGCCAGTAGTATCCAGGGGGTTGGTCAGCCCCAGCATTTT,CASSIQGVGQPQHF
TRBJ1-2,TRBV12-3/TRBV12-4,NA,NA,TGTGCCAGCAGTTTAAGTGACAGCTATGGCTACACCTTC,CASSLSDSYGYTF
TRBJ1-1,TRBV7-8,NA,NA,TGTGCCAGCAGCTTAACCGGGCGTCAGGGCAAAATGAACACTGAAGCTTTCTTT,CASSLTGRQGKMNTEAFF
TRBJ1-6,TRBV27,TRBD1,NA,TGTGCCAGCAGCCTTCGTACAGGGGCGACCGGGGTGGCCCTCCACTTT,CASSLRTGATGVALHF
TRBJ2-7,TRBV7-3,TRBD1,NA,TGTGCCAGCAGCTCAACGTTCCGGGACAGGGGCCGGTGGGAGCAGTACTTC,CASSSTFRDRGRWEQYF
TRBJ2-7,TRBV6-5,NA,NA,TGTGCCAGCAGTTACTCGCAGGTATCCTACGAGCAGTACTTC,CASSYSQVSYEQYF
TRBJ2-3,TRBV6-6,NA,NA,TGTGCCAGCAGTTATCCTGCGGAATTAAATACGCAGTATTTT,CASSYPAELNTQYF
TRBJ1-1,TRBV5-4,NA,NA,TGTGCCAGCAGCTTGGGAGGGTCGGGCACTGAAGCTTTCTTT,CASSLGGSGTEAFF
TRBJ1-5,TRBV18,TRBD1,few,TGTGCCAGCTCACTGGGGACAGGCCAAGGACAGCCCCAGCATTTT,CASSLGTGQGQPQHF
TRBJ2-7,TRBV7-9,TRBD1,NA,TGTGCCAGCACCGCCATTGGGGGGACAGGGGCAGGAGAGCAGTACTTC,CASTAIGGTGAGEQYF
TRBJ2-7,TRBV9,TRBD1,NA,TGTGCCAGCAGCTCGGGGGGACAGGGGGCCTACGAGCAGTACTTC,CASSSGGQGAYEQYF
TRBJ1-1,TRBV28,TRBD1,NA,TGTGCCAGCAGACCGACCGGGACAGGGGAAGGGACTGAAGCTTTCTTT,CASRPTGTGEGTEAFF